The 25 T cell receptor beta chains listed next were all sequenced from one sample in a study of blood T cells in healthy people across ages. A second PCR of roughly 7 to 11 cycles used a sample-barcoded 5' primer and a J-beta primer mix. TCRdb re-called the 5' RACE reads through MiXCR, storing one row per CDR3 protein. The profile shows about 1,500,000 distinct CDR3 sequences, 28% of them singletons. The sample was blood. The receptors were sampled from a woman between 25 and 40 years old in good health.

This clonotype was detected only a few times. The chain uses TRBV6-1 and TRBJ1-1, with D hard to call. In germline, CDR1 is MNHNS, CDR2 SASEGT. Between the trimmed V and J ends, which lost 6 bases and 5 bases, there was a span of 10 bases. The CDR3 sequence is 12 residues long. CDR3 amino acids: CASRAGSTEAFF. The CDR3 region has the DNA TGTGCCAGCAGAGCGGGGTCGACTGAAGCTTTCTTT.

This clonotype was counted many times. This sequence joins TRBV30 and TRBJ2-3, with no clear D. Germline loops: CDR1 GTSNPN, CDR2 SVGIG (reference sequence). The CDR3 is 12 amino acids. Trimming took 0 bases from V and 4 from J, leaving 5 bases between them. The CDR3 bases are TGTGCCTGGAGTGTGAGCGCAGATACGCAGTATTTT. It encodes CAWSVSADTQYF.

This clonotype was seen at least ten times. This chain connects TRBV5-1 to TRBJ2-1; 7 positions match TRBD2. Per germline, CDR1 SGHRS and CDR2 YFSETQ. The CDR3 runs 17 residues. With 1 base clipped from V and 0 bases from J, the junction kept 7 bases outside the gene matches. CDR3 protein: CASSLSYSGLSYNEQFF. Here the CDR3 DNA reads TGCGCCAGCAGCTTGTCGTATAGCGGGCTCTCCTACAATGAGCAGTTCTTC.

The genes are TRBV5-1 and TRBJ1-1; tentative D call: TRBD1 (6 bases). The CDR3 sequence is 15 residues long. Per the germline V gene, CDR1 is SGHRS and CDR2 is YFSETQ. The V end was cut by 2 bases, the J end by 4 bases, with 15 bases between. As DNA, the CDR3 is TGCGCCAGCAGCTTCAACACAGGGATTGGCACTGAAGCTTTCTTT. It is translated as CASSFNTGIGTEAFF.

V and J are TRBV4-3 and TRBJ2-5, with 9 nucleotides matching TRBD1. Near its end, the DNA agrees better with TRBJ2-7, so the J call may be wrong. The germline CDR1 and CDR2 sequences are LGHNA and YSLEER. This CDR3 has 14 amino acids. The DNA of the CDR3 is TGCGCCAGCAGCCAGCGGACAGGGGACGCCGAGCAGTACTTC. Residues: CASSQRTGDAEQYF.

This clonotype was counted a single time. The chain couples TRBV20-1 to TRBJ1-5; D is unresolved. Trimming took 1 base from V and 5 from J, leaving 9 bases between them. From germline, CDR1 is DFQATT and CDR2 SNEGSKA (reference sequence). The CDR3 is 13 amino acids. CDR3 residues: CSARGHVDQPQHF. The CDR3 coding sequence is TGCAGTGCTAGAGGACACGTTGATCAGCCCCAGCATTTT.

The CDR3 here is CSVPGQYTDTQYF. The DNA for the CDR3 is TGCAGCGTCCCGGGACAGTACACAGATACGCAGTATTTT. J is TRBJ2-3 and V is TRBV29-1, with TRBD1 identical over 7 bases. Germline lookup yields CDR1 SQVTM and CDR2 ANQGSEA. The CDR3 consists of 13 residues. V gave up 6 bases and J gave up 2 bases; unmatched junction bases: 5.

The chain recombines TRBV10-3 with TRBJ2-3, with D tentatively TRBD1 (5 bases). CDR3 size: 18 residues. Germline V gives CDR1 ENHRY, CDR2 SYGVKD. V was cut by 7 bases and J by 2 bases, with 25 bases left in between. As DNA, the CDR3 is TGTGCCATCACCCCCAGGGCTGTGTTGGCAAAAGACACAGATACGCAGTATTTT. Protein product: CAITPRAVLAKDTDTQYF.

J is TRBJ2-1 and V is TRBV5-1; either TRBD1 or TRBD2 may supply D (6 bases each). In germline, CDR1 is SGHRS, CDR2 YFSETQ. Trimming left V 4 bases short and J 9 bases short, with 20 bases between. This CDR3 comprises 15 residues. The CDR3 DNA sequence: TGCGCCAGCAGCCGCGGGGACATTGGAGGGGGTGAGCAGTTCTTC. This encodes CASSRGDIGGGEQFF.

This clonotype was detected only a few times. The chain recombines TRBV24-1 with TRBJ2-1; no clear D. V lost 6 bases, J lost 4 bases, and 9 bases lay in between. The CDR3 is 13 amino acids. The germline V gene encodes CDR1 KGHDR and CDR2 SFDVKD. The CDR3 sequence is CATSKGQYNEQFF. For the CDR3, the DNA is TGTGCCACCAGTAAAGGGCAATACAATGAGCAGTTCTTC.

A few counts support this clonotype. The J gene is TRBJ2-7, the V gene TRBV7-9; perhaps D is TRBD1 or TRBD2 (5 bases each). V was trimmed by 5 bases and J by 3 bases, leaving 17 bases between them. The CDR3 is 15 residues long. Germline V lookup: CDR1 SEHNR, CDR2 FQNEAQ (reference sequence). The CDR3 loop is CASSLKTAEYYEQYF. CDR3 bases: TGTGCCAGCAGCCTTAAGACAGCGGAATACTACGAGCAGTACTTC.

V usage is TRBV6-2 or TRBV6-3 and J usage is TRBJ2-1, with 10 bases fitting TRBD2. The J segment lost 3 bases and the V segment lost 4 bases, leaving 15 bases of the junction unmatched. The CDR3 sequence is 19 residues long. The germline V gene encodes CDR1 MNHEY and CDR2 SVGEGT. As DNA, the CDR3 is TGTGCCAGCAGTTTTTCACTATATATAGCGGGGGGAAACTACAATGAGCAGTTCTTC. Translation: CASSFSLYIAGGNYNEQFF.

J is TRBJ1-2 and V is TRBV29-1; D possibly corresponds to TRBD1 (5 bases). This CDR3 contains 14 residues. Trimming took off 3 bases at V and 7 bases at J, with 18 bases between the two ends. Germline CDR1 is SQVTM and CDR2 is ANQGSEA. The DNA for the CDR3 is TGCAGCGTTGAGGGGGTCAACCGCCTGGGTGGCTACACCTTC. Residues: CSVEGVNRLGGYTF.

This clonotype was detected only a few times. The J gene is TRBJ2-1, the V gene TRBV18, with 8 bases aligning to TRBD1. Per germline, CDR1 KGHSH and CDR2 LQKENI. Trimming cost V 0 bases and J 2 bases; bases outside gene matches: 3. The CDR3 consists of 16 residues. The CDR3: CASSPPTGATYNEQFF. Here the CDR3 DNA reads TGTGCCAGCTCACCACCGACAGGGGCTACCTACAATGAGCAGTTCTTC.

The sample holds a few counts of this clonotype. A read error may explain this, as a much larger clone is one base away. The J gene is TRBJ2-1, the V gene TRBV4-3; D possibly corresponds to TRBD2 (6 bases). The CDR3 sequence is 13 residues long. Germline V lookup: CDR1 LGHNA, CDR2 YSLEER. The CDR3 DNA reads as TGCGCCAGCAGCCAGGGAGGACTCAATGAGCGGTTCTTC. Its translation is CASSQGGLNERFF.

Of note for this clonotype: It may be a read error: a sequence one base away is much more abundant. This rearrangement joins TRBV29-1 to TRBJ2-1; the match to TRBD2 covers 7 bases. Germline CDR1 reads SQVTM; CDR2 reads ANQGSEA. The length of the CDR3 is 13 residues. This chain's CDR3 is CSVGLADYNKQFF. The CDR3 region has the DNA TGCAGCGTTGGTCTAGCGGACTACAATAAGCAGTTCTTC.

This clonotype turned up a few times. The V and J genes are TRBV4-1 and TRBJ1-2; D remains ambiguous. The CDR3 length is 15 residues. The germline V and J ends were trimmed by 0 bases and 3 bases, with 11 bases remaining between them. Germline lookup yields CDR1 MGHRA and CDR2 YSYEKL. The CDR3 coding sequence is TGCGCCAGCAGCCAAGATCTTGTGGAATACTATGGCTACACCTTC. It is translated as CASSQDLVEYYGYTF.

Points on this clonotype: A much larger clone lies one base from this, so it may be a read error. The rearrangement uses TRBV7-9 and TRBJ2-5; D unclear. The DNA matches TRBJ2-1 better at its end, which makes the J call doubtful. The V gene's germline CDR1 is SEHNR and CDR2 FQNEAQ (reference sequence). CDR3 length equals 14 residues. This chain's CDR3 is CASSFQADQETQFF. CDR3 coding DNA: TGTGCCAGCAGCTTCCAAGCCGACCAAGAGACCCAGTTCTTC.

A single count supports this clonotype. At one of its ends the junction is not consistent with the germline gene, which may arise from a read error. This CDR3 is CASSQDQGSDAFF. CDR3 DNA sequence: TGCGCCAGCAGCCAAGATCAGGGCTCTGACGCTTTCTTT. The chain carries TRBV4-1 and TRBJ1-1, with D perhaps TRBD1 (5 bases). The CDR3 is 13 residues long. Per the germline V gene, CDR1 is MGHRA and CDR2 is YSYEKL.

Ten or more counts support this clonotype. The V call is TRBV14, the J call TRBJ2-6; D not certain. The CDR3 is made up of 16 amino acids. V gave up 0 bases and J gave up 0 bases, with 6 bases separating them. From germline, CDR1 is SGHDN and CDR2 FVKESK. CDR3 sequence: CASSQDLSSGANVLTF. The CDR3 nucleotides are TGTGCCAGCAGCCAAGATCTAAGCTCTGGGGCCAACGTCCTGACTTTC.

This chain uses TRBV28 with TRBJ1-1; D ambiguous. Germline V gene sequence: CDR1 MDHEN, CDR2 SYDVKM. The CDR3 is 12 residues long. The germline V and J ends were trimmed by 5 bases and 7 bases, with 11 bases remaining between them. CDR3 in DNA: TGTGCCAGCAGTGAAACTATATTTGAAGCTTTCTTT. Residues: CASSETIFEAFF.

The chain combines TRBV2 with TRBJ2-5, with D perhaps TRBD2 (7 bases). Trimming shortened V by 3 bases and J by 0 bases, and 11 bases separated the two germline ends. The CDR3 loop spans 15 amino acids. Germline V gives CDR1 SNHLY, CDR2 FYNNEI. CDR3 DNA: TGTGCCAGCAGTGATCGGGGGGCCTACCAAGAGACCCAGTACTTC. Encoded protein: CASSDRGAYQETQYF.

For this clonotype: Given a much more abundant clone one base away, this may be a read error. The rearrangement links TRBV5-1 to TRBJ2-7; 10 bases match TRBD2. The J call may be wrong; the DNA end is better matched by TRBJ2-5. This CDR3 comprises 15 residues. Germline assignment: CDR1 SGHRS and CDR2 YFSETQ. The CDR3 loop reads CASGLELAGQETQYF. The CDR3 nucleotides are TGCGCCAGCGGCTTGGAACTAGCGGGACAAGAGACCCAGTACTTC.

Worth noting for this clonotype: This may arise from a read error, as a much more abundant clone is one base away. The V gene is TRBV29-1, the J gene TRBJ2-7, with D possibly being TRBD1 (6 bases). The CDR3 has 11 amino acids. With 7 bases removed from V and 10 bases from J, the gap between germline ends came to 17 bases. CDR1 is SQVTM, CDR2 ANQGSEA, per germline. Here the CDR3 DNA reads TGCAGCGGGGGGCCGGAGGATACCCAGTACTTC. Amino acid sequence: CSGGPEDTQYF.

The CDR3 nucleotides read TGTGCCAGCAGTCGGGACCGAATAAAGCAGTATTTT. It encodes CASSRDRIKQYF. V gene TRBV6-4 combines with J gene TRBJ2-3, with D perhaps being TRBD1 or TRBD2 (5 bases each). The V end lost 5 bases, the J end lost 11 bases, and 14 bases lay between the germline ends. The germline CDR1 and CDR2 sequences are MRHNA and SNTAGT. The CDR3 sequence is 12 residues long.